This entry features one T cell receptor (beta chain) sequence. The antigen remains undetermined. The source of the sample is a study of shared clonotypes between healthy human individuals. Study at large: Donor ages ranged 18 to 49 years: a couple of women, a few men.

Clones were sequenced by immunoSEQ multiplex PCR, and TCRdb holds only the in-frame ones, with some missing. The sample has about 870,000 clones; approximately 92% are singletons. The CDR3 consists of 16 residues. The V gene's germline CDR1 is LGHNA and CDR2 YNFKEQ. The V segment lost 0 bases and the J segment 0 bases; nucleotides outside the gene matches: 2. Naive CD8 cells lacked CD45RO, underwent positive selection for CCR7 and left out terminally differentiated effector memory CD45RA+ cells. Points from the study as a whole: When compared with the clonotypes that were shared by all four sorted-subset donors, the non-shared clonotypes turned out to have lower generation probabilities.

This sequence originates from a young man in good health. What was sequenced was naive CD8+ T cells sorted from blood. This sequence joins TRBV4-2 and TRBJ2-7; 10 bases match TRBD2. For the CDR3, the DNA is TGTGCCAGCAGCCAAGAAGCGGGAGGGAGCTCCTACGAGCAGTACTTC. Protein sequence: CASSQEAGGSSYEQYF.